This TCR beta chain was captured by sequencing in a study of blood T cell repertoires in COVID-19 (dated by TCRdb to about 2020). Looking at the study overall: Collaborator samples came from the United States, Italy and Spain and covered acute and convalescent phases of COVID-19. The material from the prospective study consisted of cDNA or gDNA derived from T cells, B-cell-depleted T cells, or PBMCs. The dataset comprised deeply sampled blood TCRbeta repertoires from subjects exposed to, actively infected with, or recovered from COVID-19. The repertoires were released in a freely available public database meant as a resource for research on the immune response to SARS-CoV-2. Samples were obtained from the ongoing ImmuneRACE study (first 160 participants) and from over 1,000 subjects provided by 6 global collaborators. The sample metadata nearly always contained a de-identified subject ID, COVID-19 status, age in years and sex. Where available, HLA class I and class II types were taken from metadata supplied by the sample provider and were not determined by assay-based typing. Here is what the overall study found, with its caveats: The quantity of clinical and demographic metadata differed by source and by participant and was supplied without curation.

About this clone itself: Its recognized antigen is unknown. Per-base quality was not reported, and no clone a single base away is much larger than it.

Each collaborating institution followed its own protocols to collect whole blood in K2EDTA tubes. For TCRbeta analysis, collaborators shipped samples in one of three forms: frozen whole blood, isolated PBMCs, or DNA extracted from either of those sample types. TCRbeta CDR3 regions were amplified from genomic DNA by means of the immunoSEQ Assay, a bias-controlled multiplex PCR. The paper's processing steps were these. Nucleated cell counts per sample were estimated from amplification of reference gene primers within the assay. Sequence reads were collapsed and filtered to measure the absolute abundance of every unique TCRbeta CDR3 rearrangement. Productive Simpson clonality was computed per sample as the square root of Simpson's diversity index over productive rearrangements. Entries here come from immuneACCESS through TCRdb and include only in-frame sequences with V and J called. Some clones fail to appear in such tables; in the studies checked, an unresolved V gene covers under half of the shortfall, and the cause of the remainder is unknown. The V and J calls and the clone size are those of that table, but D and trimming were determined from the DNA. The sample profile shows approximately 85,000 clones; about 82% of them were found once. 12% of the sample is in the top ten clones.

As encoded in the germline V gene (reference sequence), CDR1 is SEHNR while CDR2 is FQNEAQ. The CDR3 has 13 amino acids, counting the end cysteine and phenylalanine. CDR3 DNA only is kept here, 39 bases in frame from base 1. V loses 5 bases of germline sequence and J loses 4 bases, and the interval between the two ends is 11 bases. This TCR was recovered from a woman aged 70-85 years with active or convalescent COVID-19. The sample comprised peripheral blood. The receptor chain draws on TRBV7-9 and TRBJ1-1; TRBD1 could be the D gene, as 5 bases match. For the CDR3, the sequence is CASSPGKGTEAFF. The sequence in DNA is TGTGCCAGCAGCCCAGGGAAGGGCACTGAAGCTTTCTTT.